The following is a TCR beta chain sequence with its context. Participants were aged about 18 to 95 years, lived in over 20 US areas, and enrolled virtually. Assignment of participants to cohorts was predicated upon participant-reported clinical history. The recovered donors of Cohort 3 showed two negative PCRs, clearance, or symptom resolution. The table came from immunoSEQ multiplex PCR; TCRdb's copy has only in-frame clones and leaves some out. This table has 180,000 or so clones, about four fifths appearing once. The CDR3 spans 13 residues. Germline assignment: CDR1 SNHLY and CDR2 FYNNEI. The V gene lost 8 bases and the J gene lost 2 bases, with 12 bases spanning the gap. This sample is part of a study of blood T cell repertoires in COVID-19. The overall study: From T cells, B-cell-depleted T cells, or PBMCs came the material, which was cDNA or gDNA.

The sequenced sample consisted of PBMCs or T cells enriched from blood (not recorded which). The TCR comes from a man between 40 and 49 years old who had recovered from COVID-19. J is TRBJ2-5 and V is TRBV2, with unresolved D. CDR3 protein: CASVRWSQETQYF. The CDR3 nucleotides are TGTGCCAGCGTCCGTTGGAGTCAAGAGACCCAGTACTTC.